The sample holds one count of the clone carrying this T cell receptor beta chain. Its antigen is not known. With V trimmed by 3 bases and J by 8 bases, 18 bases remained unmatched. The CDR3 consists of 19 residues. Germline assignment: CDR1 SGHVS and CDR2 FNYEAQ. The PCR had 60 Vbeta and 13 Jbeta primers. TCRdb keeps only in-frame clones here, not all; method: immunoSEQ multiplex PCR. This table holds about 100,000 clones, around 83% found once. These data originate in a study of cytomegalovirus exposure and HLA in healthy donors. Findings and caveats of the study: An analysis done earlier found most TCR beta V segments productive about 87% or about 30% of the time.

The sequenced sample consisted of PBMCs. This TCR derives from a woman between 18 and 29 years old in good health and CMV-seronegative. This chain links TRBV7-6 with TRBJ2-2, with 10 bases aligning to TRBD2. The CDR3 spells CASSFDREIKREGPGELFF. In DNA, the CDR3 is TGTGCCAGCAGCTTCGACAGGGAGATAAAGCGGGAGGGCCCGGGGGAGCTGTTTTTT.